This T cell receptor (beta chain) is drawn from a study of T cell repertoires in cytomegalovirus infection. The overall study: Well-studied HLA-B-restricted CMV epitopes were used in the study alongside recently identified HLA-C-restricted ones. A matching HLA type, together with CMV infection, was signaled by public TCR beta signatures. Notes on the study in general: Dominating the ex vivo response were TCR beta clonotypes that were CMV-specific and HLA-C-restricted.

TCRdb fed the reads into MiXCR, producing one record per CDR3 protein. The sample carries 450,000 to 650,000 distinct CDR3 sequences, under 45% recorded once. This CDR3 contains 15 residues. V dropped 2 bases and J dropped 8; count of bases not matched to a gene: 9. Germline CDR1 and CDR2: SGHTA and FQGNSA. With respect to this clonotype: What it binds is unknown.

The J gene is TRBJ1-2, the V gene TRBV7-2, with 9 nucleotides matching TRBD1. This sequence was found in a human donor in good health (CMV status not recorded). Some clones in this sample may be carry-over from other donors' samples. The sequencing used cultured PBMCs, collected from culture after CMV antigen stimulation. Here the CDR3 reads CASSLRGQGAQGYTF. The CDR3, as DNA: TGTGCCAGCAGCTTAAGGGGACAGGGTGCCCAGGGCTACACCTTC. The full variable domain, in which reference TRBV7-2 and TRBJ1-2 provide the parts outside the CDR3, is GAGVSQSPSNKVTEKGKDVELRCDPISGHTALYWYRQSLGQGLEFLIYFQGNSAPDKSGLPSDRFSAERTGGSVSTLTIQRTQQEDSAVYLCASSLRGQGAQGYTFGSGTRLTVV.